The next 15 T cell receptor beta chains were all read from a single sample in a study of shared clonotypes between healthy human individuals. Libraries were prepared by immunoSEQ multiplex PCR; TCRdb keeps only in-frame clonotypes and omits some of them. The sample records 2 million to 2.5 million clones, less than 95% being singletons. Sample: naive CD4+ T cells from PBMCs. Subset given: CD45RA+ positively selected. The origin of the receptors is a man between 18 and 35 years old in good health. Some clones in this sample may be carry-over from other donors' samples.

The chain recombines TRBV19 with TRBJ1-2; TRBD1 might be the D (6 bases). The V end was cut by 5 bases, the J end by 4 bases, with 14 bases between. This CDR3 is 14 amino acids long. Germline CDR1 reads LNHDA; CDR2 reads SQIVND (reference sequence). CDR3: CASSPGQIFYGYTF. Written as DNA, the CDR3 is TGTGCCAGTAGTCCCGGACAGATCTTCTATGGCTACACCTTC.

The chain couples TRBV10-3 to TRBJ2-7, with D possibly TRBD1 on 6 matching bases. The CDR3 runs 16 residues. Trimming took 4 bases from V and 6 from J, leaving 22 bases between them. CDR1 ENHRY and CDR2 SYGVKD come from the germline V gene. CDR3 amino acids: CAISVGPGDVSAEQYF. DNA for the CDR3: TGTGCCATCAGTGTTGGACCAGGGGATGTCTCTGCCGAGCAGTACTTC.

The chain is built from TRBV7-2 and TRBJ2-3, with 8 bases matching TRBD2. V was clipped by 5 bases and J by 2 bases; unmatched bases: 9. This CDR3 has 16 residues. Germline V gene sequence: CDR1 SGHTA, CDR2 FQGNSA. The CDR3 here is CASSHLAGGVTDTQYF. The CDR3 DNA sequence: TGTGCCAGCAGCCACCTGGCGGGAGGAGTCACAGATACGCAGTATTTT.

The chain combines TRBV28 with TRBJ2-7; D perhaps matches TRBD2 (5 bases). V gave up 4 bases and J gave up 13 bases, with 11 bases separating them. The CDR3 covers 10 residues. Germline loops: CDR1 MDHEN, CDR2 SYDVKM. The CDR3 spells CASSSRRVYF. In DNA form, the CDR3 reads TGTGCCAGCAGTTCCAGGCGGGTATACTTC.

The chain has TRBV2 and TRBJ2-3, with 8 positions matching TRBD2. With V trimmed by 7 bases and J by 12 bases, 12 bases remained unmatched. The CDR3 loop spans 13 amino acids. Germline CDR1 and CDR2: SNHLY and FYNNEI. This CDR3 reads CASNPDSGASQYF. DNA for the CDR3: TGTGCCAGCAATCCCGATAGCGGGGCTTCCCAGTATTTT.

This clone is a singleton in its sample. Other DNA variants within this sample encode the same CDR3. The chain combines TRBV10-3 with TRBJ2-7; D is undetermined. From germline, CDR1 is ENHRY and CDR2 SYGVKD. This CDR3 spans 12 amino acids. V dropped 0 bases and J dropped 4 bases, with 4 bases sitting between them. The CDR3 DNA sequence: TGTGCCATCAGTGAGTCGAGGTACGAGCAGTACTTC. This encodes CAISESRYEQYF.

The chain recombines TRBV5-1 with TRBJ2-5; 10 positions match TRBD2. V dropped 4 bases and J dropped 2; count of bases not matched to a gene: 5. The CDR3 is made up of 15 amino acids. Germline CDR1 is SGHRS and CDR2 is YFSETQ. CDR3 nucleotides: TGCGCCAGCAGCATGACTAGCGGGCTACAAGAGACCCAGTACTTC. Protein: CASSMTSGLQETQYF.

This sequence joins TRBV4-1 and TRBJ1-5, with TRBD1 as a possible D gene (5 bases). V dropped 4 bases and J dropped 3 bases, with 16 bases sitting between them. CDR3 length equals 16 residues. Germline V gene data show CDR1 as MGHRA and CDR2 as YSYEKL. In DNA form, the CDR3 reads TGCGCCAGCAGCCCAGGGACGGTCACCGCCAATCAGCCCCAGCATTTT. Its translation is CASSPGTVTANQPQHF.

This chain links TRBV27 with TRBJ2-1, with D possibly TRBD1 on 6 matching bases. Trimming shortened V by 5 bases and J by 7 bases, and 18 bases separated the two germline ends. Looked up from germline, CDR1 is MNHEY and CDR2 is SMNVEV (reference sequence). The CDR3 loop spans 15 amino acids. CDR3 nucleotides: TGTGCCAGCAGTCCCGTCTGGAAGGGGGAGAATGAGCAGTTCTTC. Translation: CASSPVWKGENEQFF.

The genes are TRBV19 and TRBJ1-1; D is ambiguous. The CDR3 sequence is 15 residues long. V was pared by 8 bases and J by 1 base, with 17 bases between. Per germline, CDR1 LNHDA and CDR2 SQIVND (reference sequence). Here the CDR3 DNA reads TGTGCCAGTTCCCCGCGGGTGCGAGGGAACACTGAAGCTTTCTTT. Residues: CASSPRVRGNTEAFF.

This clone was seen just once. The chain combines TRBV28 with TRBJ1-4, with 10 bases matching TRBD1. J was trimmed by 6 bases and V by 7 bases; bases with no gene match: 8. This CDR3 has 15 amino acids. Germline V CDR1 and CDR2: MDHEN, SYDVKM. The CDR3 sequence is CASTPSGTGDEKLFF. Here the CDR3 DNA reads TGTGCCAGCACCCCTTCCGGGACAGGGGATGAAAAACTGTTTTTT.

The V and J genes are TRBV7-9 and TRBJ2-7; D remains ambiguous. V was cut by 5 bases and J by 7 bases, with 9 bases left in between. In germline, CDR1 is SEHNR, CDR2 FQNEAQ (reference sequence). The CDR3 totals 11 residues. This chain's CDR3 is CASSPNWEQYF. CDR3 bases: TGTGCCAGCAGCCCTAACTGGGAGCAGTACTTC.

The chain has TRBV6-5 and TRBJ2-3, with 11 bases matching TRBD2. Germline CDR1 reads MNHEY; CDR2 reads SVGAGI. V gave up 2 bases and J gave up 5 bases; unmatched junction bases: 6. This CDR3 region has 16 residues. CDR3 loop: CASSYIDSGGEDTQYF. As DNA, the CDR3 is TGTGCCAGCAGTTACATAGATAGCGGGGGGGAAGATACGCAGTATTTT.

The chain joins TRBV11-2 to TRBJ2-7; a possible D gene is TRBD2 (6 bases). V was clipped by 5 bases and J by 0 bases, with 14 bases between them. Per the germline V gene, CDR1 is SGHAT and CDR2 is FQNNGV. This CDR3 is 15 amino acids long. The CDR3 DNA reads TGTGCCAGCAGCCTGCAGCGGGCGGTCTCCTACGAGCAGTACTTC. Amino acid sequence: CASSLQRAVSYEQYF.

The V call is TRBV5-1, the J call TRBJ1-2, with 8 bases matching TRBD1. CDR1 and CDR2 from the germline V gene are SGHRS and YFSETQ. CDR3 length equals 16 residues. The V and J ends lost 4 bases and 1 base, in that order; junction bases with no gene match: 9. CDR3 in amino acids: CASSAGQGSFNYGYTF. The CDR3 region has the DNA TGCGCCAGCAGCGCAGGACAGGGCAGCTTTAACTATGGCTACACCTTC.